This entry lists 17 T cell receptor beta chains sequenced from one sample in a study of T cell responses to AZD1222 COVID-19 vaccine. Clones were read by immunoSEQ multiplex PCR, and TCRdb kept only the in-frame ones, dropping some. The table records some 140,000 clones, about 91% of them present only once. The material was peripheral blood, obtained on day 0 of AZD1222 vaccination. Receptors originate from an adult in good health.

The rearrangement links TRBV7-2 to TRBJ2-5; either TRBD1 or TRBD2 may fit D (6 bases each). CDR1 is SGHTA and CDR2 is FQGNSA in the germline V gene. This CDR3 spans 14 amino acids. V was trimmed by 6 bases and J by 5 bases, leaving 16 bases between them. The CDR3 is CASRRGTLGETQYF. In DNA, the CDR3 is TGTGCCAGCAGGAGGGGGACTCTAGGGGAGACCCAGTACTTC. Complete variable domain (other parts from reference TRBV7-2 and TRBJ2-5): GAGVSQSPSNKVTEKGKDVELRCDPISGHTALYWYRQSLGQGLEFLIYFQGNSAPDKSGLPSDRFSAERTGGSVSTLTIQRTQQEDSAVYLCASRRGTLGETQYFGPGTRLLVL.

This rearrangement joins TRBV2 to TRBJ1-5; a possible D gene is TRBD1 (5 bases). The V end lost 6 bases, the J end lost 0 bases, and 18 bases lay between the germline ends. The CDR3 totals 17 residues. Per germline, CDR1 SNHLY and CDR2 FYNNEI. The CDR3 region has the DNA TGTGCCAGCAGGGGATTGGACACGAGCCATAGCAATCAGCCCCAGCATTTT. Translating gives CASRGLDTSHSNQPQHF.

DNA for the CDR3: TGTGCCAGCAGCTTAGTGAGGGGCGGTAATGAAAAACTGTTTTTT. It codes for CASSLVRGGNEKLFF. The rearrangement links TRBV11-2 to TRBJ1-4, with TRBD1 as a possible D gene (5 bases). CDR3 length: 15 residues. Germline V gives CDR1 SGHAT, CDR2 FQNNGV. The ends were cut back, 1 base at V and 4 bases at J, with 10 bases in the middle.

Here the CDR3 DNA reads TGTGCCAGCAGCCGCCCCACTAACTATGGCTACACCTTC. This gives the protein CASSRPTNYGYTF. This chain connects TRBV5-4 to TRBJ1-2; no reliable D call. Germline values: CDR1 SGHNT, CDR2 YYREEE (reference sequence). This CDR3 is 13 amino acids long. V was shortened by 4 bases and J by 0 bases, with 7 bases between the two germline ends.

This clone was recorded once. The gene calls are TRBV7-2 and TRBJ2-7; TRBD2 is a possible D gene (5 bases). Trimming pared 0 bases from V and 4 bases from J, leaving 10 bases between. The germline CDR1 and CDR2 sequences are SGHTA and FQGNSA. The CDR3 length is 14 residues. The CDR3 region is CASSLAASRYEQYF. DNA for the CDR3: TGTGCCAGCAGCTTAGCCGCTAGCAGATACGAGCAGTACTTC.

V and J are TRBV18 and TRBJ2-7; D tentatively reads TRBD1 or TRBD2 (6 bases each). Germline CDR1 is KGHSH and CDR2 is LQKENI. The CDR3 totals 17 residues. V lost 3 bases, J lost 2 bases, and 20 bases lay in between. The CDR3 protein is CASSPWASGATAYEQYF. The CDR3 DNA sequence: TGTGCCAGCTCACCTTGGGCCTCGGGGGCGACGGCCTACGAGCAGTACTTC.

This clone was recorded once. V usage is TRBV9 and J usage is TRBJ2-3, with D perhaps matching TRBD2 (5 bases). Trimming shortened V by 4 bases and J by 8 bases, and 17 bases separated the two germline ends. This CDR3 spans 14 amino acids. Per germline, CDR1 SGDLS and CDR2 YYNGEE. The CDR3 region is CASSPYYLRGTQYF. CDR3 sequence (DNA): TGTGCCAGCAGCCCATACTATCTCCGGGGTACGCAGTATTTT.

The chain uses TRBV24-1 and TRBJ2-7, with 10 positions matching TRBD1. The junction had 16 bases not matched to a gene; V was cut back by 6 bases and J by 3 bases. Looked up from germline, CDR1 is KGHDR and CDR2 is SFDVKD. This CDR3 has 18 amino acids. DNA of the CDR3: TGTGCCACCAGTCCGGGACAGGGGCCTCCTCGTCGAAACTACGAGCAGTACTTC. Protein product: CATSPGQGPPRRNYEQYF.

In nucleotides, the CDR3 is TGTGCCACCCGCGACTATGGCTACACCTTC. This sequence encodes CATRDYGYTF. J is TRBJ1-2 and V is TRBV24-1; D remains ambiguous. V shed 9 bases and J shed 3 bases, with 4 bases lying between them. The CDR3 is 10 residues long. Germline loops: CDR1 KGHDR, CDR2 SFDVKD.

The gene calls are TRBV11-1 and TRBJ2-7, with 9 bases identical to TRBD1. The CDR3 is made up of 16 amino acids. With 8 bases clipped from V and 2 bases from J, the junction kept 13 bases outside the gene matches. Per the germline V gene, CDR1 is SGHAT and CDR2 is FQDESV (reference sequence). The CDR3 protein is CASGHPGQGLAYEQYF. The CDR3 bases are TGTGCCAGCGGCCACCCGGGACAGGGATTGGCCTACGAGCAGTACTTC.

V gene TRBV6-5 combines with J gene TRBJ2-3; D might be TRBD1 (5 bases). This CDR3 region has 12 residues. V dropped 2 bases and J dropped 5 bases, with 5 bases sitting between them. Germline V gives CDR1 MNHEY, CDR2 SVGAGI. The CDR3 sequence: CASSYRGDTQYF. Written as DNA, the CDR3 is TGTGCCAGCAGTTACAGGGGAGATACGCAGTATTTT.

This clone was detected only once. This chain links TRBV5-1 with TRBJ1-1; weak D call: TRBD1 (6 bases). Germline lookup yields CDR1 SGHRS and CDR2 YFSETQ. This CDR3 has 16 residues. The V and J ends lost 9 bases and 0 bases respectively, with 21 bases between them. CDR3 bases: TGCGCCACCAGTACGTCAGGACAGCTAATGAACACTGAAGCTTTCTTT. Encoded protein: CATSTSGQLMNTEAFF.

The chain is built from TRBV19 and TRBJ1-2; 7 nucleotides line up with TRBD1. V lost 5 bases and J lost 7; bases outside the gene matches: 7. This CDR3 is 13 amino acids long. CDR1 LNHDA and CDR2 SQIVND come from the germline V gene (reference sequence). The chain's CDR3 is CASSRAGGPGYTF. The DNA of the CDR3 is TGTGCCAGTAGTCGGGCAGGGGGACCTGGCTACACCTTC.

The chain has TRBV29-1 and TRBJ2-5; D call uncertain. CDR3 length equals 14 residues. Germline V gene lookup returns CDR1 SQVTM and CDR2 ANQGSEA. Trimming took off 6 bases at V and 1 base at J, with 15 bases between the two ends. The CDR3 DNA is TGCAGCGTGTCCCCGGGCAGCTTCCAAGAGACCCAGTACTTC. Its translation: CSVSPGSFQETQYF.

The V gene is TRBV20-1, the J gene TRBJ2-5; 9 positions agree with TRBD2. J was trimmed by 2 bases and V by 3 bases; bases with no gene match: 4. The CDR3 loop spans 14 amino acids. Looked up from germline, CDR1 is DFQATT and CDR2 is SNEGSKA (reference sequence). The CDR3 DNA reads as TGCAGTGCTAGTCTAGCGGGGACACAAGAGACCCAGTACTTC. Translated, it gives CSASLAGTQETQYF.

The chain recombines TRBV7-3 with TRBJ2-1, with TRBD2 matching over 7 bases. There are 15 residues in the CDR3. From germline, CDR1 is SGHTA and CDR2 FQGTGA. The junction had 1 base not matched to a gene; V was cut back by 2 bases and J by 0 bases. The CDR3 loop reads CASSLGGGSYNEQFF. The CDR3 DNA sequence: TGTGCCAGCAGCTTAGGCGGGGGCTCCTACAATGAGCAGTTCTTC.

This chain connects TRBV3-1 (or the pseudogene TRBV3-2) to TRBJ1-1; 9 nucleotides align to TRBD1. The CDR3 has 15 amino acids. CDR1 LGHDT and CDR2 YNNKEL come from the germline V gene (reference sequence). Trimming took 0 bases from V and 3 from J; bases not matched to a gene: 2. The CDR3 DNA reads TGTGCCAGCAGCCAAGAGGGGACAGGGTACACTGAAGCTTTCTTT. Residues: CASSQEGTGYTEAFF.